The rows below give T cell receptor beta chains drawn from one sample of a study of blood T cell repertoires in COVID-19. Only in-frame clones appear in the TCRdb table, and some are missing; sequencing was by immunoSEQ multiplex PCR. This table holds about 200,000 clones, 82% found once. The sequenced sample was peripheral blood. The receptors derive from a woman aged 55-75 years with COVID-19, enrolled during active disease. CDR3s include the opening cysteine and the closing phenylalanine or tryptophan. The order of the fields is clone size, V gene, D gene, J gene, CDR3 protein, CDR3 DNA. A D gene is named only where the DNA matches it firmly. Rows give clone size only sometimes, using once, few, many, or a class for an expanded clone.

>NA|TRBV5-4|NA|TRBJ2-5
CASSLLLTKETQYF
TGTGCCAGCAGCTTGTTACTAACAAAAGAGACCCAGTACTTC
>NA|TRBV6-2/TRBV6-3|NA|TRBJ1-5
CASSRGRDNSNQPQHF
TGTGCCAGCAGTCGGGGCAGGGACAATAGCAATCAGCCCCAGCATTTT
>NA|TRBV6-5|NA|TRBJ1-6
CASRPLSGNNSPLHF
TGTGCCAGCAGACCTTTATCAGGGAATAATTCACCCCTCCACTTT
>many|TRBV5-1|NA|TRBJ1-2
CASSIIPGVSGYTF
TGCGCCAGCAGCATAATACCGGGTGTGTCAGGCTACACCTTC
>NA|TRBV24-1|TRBD1|TRBJ2-3
CATSAWGQGDPDTQYF
TGTGCCACCAGTGCCTGGGGACAGGGGGATCCAGATACGCAGTATTTT
>once|TRBV19|NA|TRBJ1-1
CASSAPGGTGTEAFF
TGTGCCAGTAGTGCGCCGGGGGGAACGGGCACTGAAGCTTTCTTT
>NA|TRBV10-2|TRBD2|TRBJ2-3
CASSLTSGGASTDTQYF
TGCGCCAGCAGTTTGACTAGCGGGGGCGCTTCCACAGATACGCAGTATTTT
>NA|TRBV29-1|TRBD2|TRBJ2-1
CSVAAGGYYNEQFF
TGCAGCGTTGCAGCGGGGGGCTATTACAATGAGCAGTTCTTC
>NA|TRBV11-3|TRBD2|TRBJ2-1
CASSPGLAGGNEQFF
TGTGCCAGCAGCCCGGGACTAGCGGGGGGGAATGAGCAGTTCTTC
>NA|TRBV4-2|NA|TRBJ1-4
CASSQGPQETNEKLFF
TGTGCCAGCAGCCAAGGCCCGCAGGAAACTAATGAAAAACTGTTTTTT
>NA|TRBV6-5|NA|TRBJ1-5
CASCQANQPQHF
TGTGCCAGCTGCCAGGCTAATCAGCCCCAGCATTTT
>NA|TRBV5-4|TRBD1|TRBJ1-2
CASSWDRGYYGYTF
TGTGCCAGCAGCTGGGACAGGGGTTACTATGGCTACACCTTC
>NA|TRBV2|NA|TRBJ1-5
CASSGDRSGQPQHF
TGTGCCAGCAGTGGAGACAGGTCGGGGCAGCCCCAGCATTTT
>NA|TRBV18|NA|TRBJ2-1
CASSPLTDEQFF
TGTGCCAGCTCACCGCTCACAGATGAGCAGTTCTTC
>NA|TRBV5-1|TRBD1|TRBJ1-2
CASSLGRDSLTRDYGYTF
TGCGCCAGCAGCTTGGGTCGGGACAGCCTTACTCGGGACTATGGCTACACCTTC
>NA|TRBV4-3|TRBD1|TRBJ1-1
CASSQYRGVKAFF
TGCGCCAGCAGCCAGTACAGGGGGGTGAAAGCTTTCTTT
>NA|TRBV7-7|NA|TRBJ2-6
CASSPGGANVLTF
TGTGCTAGCAGCCCCGGTGGGGCCAACGTCCTGACTTTC
>NA|TRBV7-3|NA|TRBJ2-7
CASSYATGSEQYF
TGTGCCAGCAGCTATGCCACAGGGTCCGAGCAGTACTTC
>NA|TRBV4-2|NA|TRBJ1-2
CASSQEAGANYGYTF
TGTGCCAGCAGCCAAGAGGCAGGGGCTAACTATGGCTACACCTTC
>NA|TRBV28|NA|TRBJ1-5
CASLKQLNQPQHF
TGTGCCAGCTTGAAACAGTTAAATCAGCCCCAGCATTTT
>few|TRBV9|TRBD1|TRBJ1-1
CASSLGQGSTEAFF
TGTGCCAGCAGTCTTGGACAGGGGTCCACTGAAGCTTTCTTT
>NA|TRBV6-2/TRBV6-3|TRBD2|TRBJ2-7
CASSYSTNSKTSGRIDEQYF
TGTGCCAGCAGTTACTCGACTAATAGTAAGACTAGCGGGAGAATTGACGAGCAGTACTTC
>NA|TRBV25-1|NA|TRBJ2-2
CASRQGWSTGELFF
TGTGCCAGCAGACAGGGTTGGAGCACCGGGGAGCTGTTTTTT
>NA|TRBV28|TRBD1|TRBJ1-3
CASSLTQGASMANTIYF
TGTGCCAGCAGTTTAACACAGGGGGCCTCGATGGCAAACACCATATATTTT